This T cell receptor beta chain was observed in a study of shared clonotypes between healthy human individuals. Study-wide results and caveats: It was observed that 5% to 6% of naive CD4 clonotypes were shared across several donors. In contrast to clonotypes shared by all four donors, non-shared clonotypes had lower generation probabilities.

V lost 5 bases to trimming and J lost 0 bases, with 11 bases between them. The germline gives CDR1 MNHEY, CDR2 SVGAGI. The CDR3 loop spans 15 amino acids. On this clone: Its antigen remains unknown.

This table comes from immunoSEQ multiplex PCR, and its TCRdb copy is limited to in-frame clones, with some not included. There are about 820,000 clones in the sample; roughly 92% occur only once, and around 24% lies in the top ten. CD45RO-negative CD8 cells positively selected for CCR7 made up the naive population, which excluded terminally differentiated effector memory CD45RA+ cells. This chain connects TRBV6-5 to TRBJ2-1; maybe TRBD1 (6 bases). The origin of this receptor is a man aged 25-45 years in good health. The sequencing input was naive CD8+ T cells sorted from blood. The CDR3 DNA reads TGTGCCAGCAGTACAGGGCCCAGCTCCTACAATGAGCAGTTCTTC. Encoded protein: CASSTGPSSYNEQFF.